This TCR beta chain appears in the sequencing data of a study of cytomegalovirus exposure and HLA in healthy donors. Overall study findings and caveats: Common viral pathogens seemed, in a later analysis, to connect with several of the most significant clusters.

The CDR3 sequence is 15 residues long. In germline, CDR1 is SEHNR, CDR2 FQNEAQ (reference sequence). The V segment lost 1 base and the J segment 4 bases; nucleotides outside the gene matches: 7. The PCR ran on 60 Vbeta and 13 Jbeta primers. As originally analysed: An analysis that came later counted 60 million to 80 million unique TCR beta chains, approximately 11 million shared. TCRdb's copy holds only in-frame clones and misses some; the assay was immunoSEQ multiplex PCR. Clonal size and the V and J genes are those of that table, whereas D and trimming came from the DNA. The sample includes about 180,000 clones, 65% to 85% seen only once; the top ten take 1.3% to 1.5%. Remarks on this clone: Its antigen is not identified.

The TCR sequence derives from a girl between 10 and 17 years old in good health and CMV-seropositive. This rearrangement joins TRBV7-9 to TRBJ2-7; 7 bases fit TRBD1. The sample was PBMCs. Here the CDR3 reads CASSLGQGEGYEQYF. CDR3 DNA: TGTGCCAGCAGCTTAGGACAGGGAGAAGGGTACGAGCAGTACTTC.